This T cell receptor (beta chain) was sequenced for a study of T cells in Graves' hyperthyroidism and ophthalmopathy. The CDR3 runs 13 residues. Germline lookup yields CDR1 MDHEN and CDR2 SYDVKM. With 6 bases removed from V and 4 bases from J, the gap between germline ends came to 9 bases. Amplification yielded TCR beta CDR3 regions, with RNA transcripts as the source. The TCR CDR3 was amplified in a first-round RT-PCR using the HTBI primer set. One entry per CDR3 protein results from TCRdb running MiXCR on the multiplex PCR reads. Here the sample spans a few hundred thousand distinct CDR3 sequences, 46% being singletons.

Sequencing input: peripheral blood or thyroid tissue (not recorded which). This receptor was obtained from an adult woman with Graves' disease, either hyperthyroidism or ophthalmopathy (not recorded which). The gene calls are TRBV28 and TRBJ1-4; unclear D gene. The chain's CDR3 is CASSIRLNEKLFF. The DNA of the CDR3 is TGTGCCAGCAGCATCAGACTTAATGAAAAACTGTTTTTT.